This T cell receptor (beta chain) was recorded in a study of shared clonotypes between healthy human individuals. In the original workflow: Junction-only sequences without quality scores were provided by ImmunoSEQ, so filtering was different. Data came from immunoSEQ multiplex PCR; TCRdb stores just in-frame clones and leaves some out. V and J calls plus clone size are reproduced from that table; the DNA served to infer D and trimming. The repertoire holds about 300,000 clones, with over 65% as singletons. The sequencing input was memory CD4+ T cells sorted from blood. Subset specified: CD45RA-negative fraction. The sequence came from a man aged 30-40 years in good health.

The CDR3 sequence: CASSLYSNTEAFF. CDR3 nucleotide sequence: TGTGCCAGCAGCTTGTACTCGAACACTGAAGCTTTCTTT. J is TRBJ1-1 and V is TRBV5-8, with D unclear. The CDR3 contains 13 residues. Trimming left V 1 base short and J 1 base short, with 5 bases between. Germline-derived CDR1 and CDR2 are SGHTS and YDEGEE.